The 14 T cell receptor beta chains below come from one sample, sequenced in a study of cytomegalovirus exposure and HLA in healthy donors. It was with 60 Vbeta and 13 Jbeta primers that the PCR ran. Produced via immunoSEQ multiplex PCR; TCRdb's table is partial and in-frame only. The repertoire has about 94,000 clones, roughly three fifths of them found once; the top ten carry about 3.9%. Specimen: PBMCs. The receptors were sampled from a man aged 25-40 years in good health and CMV-seronegative.

This clone was observed a few times. This chain uses TRBV10-3 with TRBJ2-1, with 7 bases identical to TRBD1. Germline-derived CDR1 and CDR2 are ENHRY and SYGVKD. The junction had 1 base not matched to a gene; V was cut back by 8 bases and J by 0 bases. This CDR3 spans 13 amino acids. For the CDR3, the DNA is TGTGCCATCGGGGACAGCTCCTACAATGAGCAGTTCTTC. This encodes CAIGDSSYNEQFF.

The chain employs TRBV29-1 and TRBJ1-1; no clear D gene. Looked up from germline, CDR1 is SQVTM and CDR2 is ANQGSEA. Trimming shortened V by 4 bases and J by 1 base, and 7 bases separated the two germline ends. The CDR3 is made up of 12 amino acids. The CDR3 DNA is TGCAGCGTTGTGCGGGCGAACACTGAAGCTTTCTTT. The encoded protein is CSVVRANTEAFF.

This clone was seen only once. The V gene is TRBV7-3, the J gene TRBJ1-2; 8 positions match TRBD1. Losses at the gene ends were 4 bases for V and 7 bases for J; bases not matched to a gene: 5. Per the germline V gene, CDR1 is SGHTA and CDR2 is FQGTGA. CDR3 length: 13 amino acids. The CDR3 coding sequence is TGTGCCAGCAGCTCGGACAGGGCGAGTGGCTACACCTTC. Its translation: CASSSDRASGYTF.

The chain is built from TRBV7-9 and TRBJ2-5; D perhaps matches TRBD2 (5 bases). Germline loops: CDR1 SEHNR, CDR2 FQNEAQ (reference sequence). V gave up 7 bases and J gave up 2 bases, with 17 bases separating them. This CDR3 has 15 amino acids. The CDR3 here is CASTRRGDRQETQYF. The CDR3 DNA follows: TGTGCCAGCACCCGCCGGGGAGACCGACAAGAGACCCAGTACTTC.

The chain is built from TRBV2 and TRBJ1-1; D is unresolved. Trimming removed 0 bases from V and 4 bases from J, with 6 bases in between. The CDR3 extends over 13 amino acids. Germline values: CDR1 SNHLY, CDR2 FYNNEI. The CDR3 coding sequence is TGTGCCAGCAGTGAAGCGGCTAGCACTGAAGCTTTCTTT. It codes for CASSEAASTEAFF.

J is TRBJ2-7 and V is TRBV4-1; 7 bases map to TRBD2. Germline V gene data show CDR1 as MGHRA and CDR2 as YSYEKL. CDR3 length equals 17 residues. With V trimmed by 3 bases and J by 5 bases, 16 bases remained unmatched. DNA of the CDR3: TGCGCCAGCAGCCAGCCCGGCCGGAAGCGGGGTCGAGACGAGCAGTACTTC. Translating gives CASSQPGRKRGRDEQYF.

V usage is TRBV7-3 and J usage is TRBJ1-1, with D uncertain. CDR3 length equals 16 residues. Germline V gene lookup returns CDR1 SGHTA and CDR2 FQGTGA. Trimming took 2 bases from V and 1 from J, leaving 14 bases between them. The CDR3 nucleotides are TGTGCCAGCAGCTTATTTGGCGGGTTTGGGAACACTGAAGCTTTCTTT. The encoded protein is CASSLFGGFGNTEAFF.

With regard to this clone: An end of the junction differs from the germline gene, which may be a read error. V is TRBV7-9 and J is TRBJ2-7; TRBD2 might be the D (6 bases). Germline V gene sequence: CDR1 SEHNR, CDR2 FQNEAQ (reference sequence). The CDR3 is 15 amino acids. The CDR3 DNA reads TGTTCCAGCAGCTTCGATCGGGGGTCAAACTACGAGCAGTACTTC. Protein product: CSSSFDRGSNYEQYF.

The rearrangement links TRBV5-6 to TRBJ1-5; D perhaps matches TRBD1 (6 bases). The germline V gene encodes CDR1 SGHDT and CDR2 YYEEEE. V was shortened by 0 bases and J by 0 bases, with 19 bases between the two germline ends. This CDR3 comprises 19 residues. CDR3 DNA: TGTGCCAGCAGCTTGGCGGCGGGGGGCTCGGGGCATAGCAATCAGCCCCAGCATTTT. This sequence encodes CASSLAAGGSGHSNQPQHF.

This clone was counted a single time. The genes are TRBV11-2 and TRBJ1-2, with TRBD1 identical over 7 bases. This CDR3 is built from 16 residues. The germline gives CDR1 SGHAT, CDR2 FQNNGV. J gave up 6 bases and V 3 bases, and 13 bases lay outside the gene matches. The CDR3: CASSFRLGTATHGYTF. CDR3 bases: TGTGCCAGCAGCTTTCGACTTGGGACAGCCACACATGGCTACACCTTC.

This rearrangement joins TRBV11-2 to TRBJ2-7; possibly TRBD2 for D (5 bases). The germline V gene encodes CDR1 SGHAT and CDR2 FQNNGV. The length of the CDR3 is 13 residues. Trimming shortened V by 5 bases and J by 5 bases, and 13 bases separated the two germline ends. CDR3 coding DNA: TGTGCCAGCAGCCTAGGGCTGGAGGACGAGCAGTACTTC. It is translated as CASSLGLEDEQYF. The full variable domain, in which reference TRBV11-2 and TRBJ2-7 provide the parts outside the CDR3, is EAGVAQSPRYKIIEKRQSVAFWCNPISGHATLYWYQQILGQGPKLLIQFQNNGVVDDSQLPKDRFSAERLKGVDSTLKIQPAKLEDSAVYLCASSLGLEDEQYFGPGTRLTVT.

The chain uses TRBV13 and TRBJ1-2, with D possibly matching TRBD1 (5 bases). In germline, CDR1 is PRHDT, CDR2 FYEKMQ (reference sequence). V was trimmed by 3 bases and J by 1 base, leaving 12 bases between them. The CDR3 contains 15 residues. Written as DNA, the CDR3 is TGTGCCAGCAGCTTCAGGGTCCTCGATAACTATGGCTACACCTTC. Translated, it gives CASSFRVLDNYGYTF.

The CDR3 loop is CASSPGGTGLGNQPQHF. The CDR3 DNA sequence: TGTGCCAGCAGCCCTGGGGGAACAGGGCTGGGCAATCAGCCCCAGCATTTT. This chain connects TRBV7-9 to TRBJ1-5; TRBD1 is a possible D gene (6 bases). This CDR3 comprises 17 residues. Between the trimmed V and J ends, which lost 5 bases and 2 bases, there was a span of 19 bases. Per the germline V gene, CDR1 is SEHNR and CDR2 is FQNEAQ (reference sequence). Combining the CDR3 with reference TRBV7-9 and TRBJ1-5 gives the whole variable domain DTGVSQNPRHKITKRGQNVTFRCDPISEHNRLYWYRQTLGQGPEFLTYFQNEAQLEKSRLLSDRFSAERPKGSFSTLEIQRTEQGDSAMYLCASSPGGTGLGNQPQHFGDGTRLSIL.

J is TRBJ2-7 and V is TRBV5-4, with no clear D. Germline values: CDR1 SGHNT, CDR2 YYREEE (reference sequence). The V and J ends lost 3 bases and 6 bases respectively, with 7 bases between them. This CDR3 has 11 residues. The CDR3 nucleotides read TGTGCCAGCAGCTCGGGTGGCGAGCAGTACTTC. This translates into CASSSGGEQYF.